One sample yielded the 22 T cell receptor beta chains listed below, sequenced in a study of glioma-infiltrating T cells after dendritic cell vaccination. Data came from immunoSEQ multiplex PCR; TCRdb stores just in-frame clones and leaves some out. The table lists tens of thousands of clones, 75% to 90% of them singletons. Time point meaning: after dendritic cell vaccination, including at tumor progression/relapse. Sequenced material: blood, taken after dendritic cell vaccination. The receptors come from a human donor with glioblastoma.

This chain links TRBV11-2 with TRBJ2-1; 8 bases are a match to TRBD2. J lost 10 bases, V lost 5 bases, and 13 bases had no gene match. Germline V gene sequence: CDR1 SGHAT, CDR2 FQNNGV. The CDR3 consists of 15 residues. DNA of the CDR3: TGTGCCAGCAGCCCCCCCCGAGTAGCGGGACGGGAGCAGTTCTTC. It encodes CASSPPRVAGREQFF.

DNA for the CDR3: TGCGCCAGCAGCCAAGGGGACAGGGTTTATTCACCCCTCCACTTT. It yields the protein CASSQGDRVYSPLHF. The chain links TRBV4-1 to TRBJ1-6; 9 bases match TRBD1. Looked up from germline, CDR1 is MGHRA and CDR2 is YSYEKL. This CDR3 is built from 15 residues. Unmatched junction bases numbered 3, after V lost 1 base and J lost 8 bases.

This clone was seen a handful of times. This chain links TRBV6-1 with TRBJ2-1; the D gene is possibly TRBD1 (6 bases). Looked up from germline, CDR1 is MNHNS and CDR2 is SASEGT. CDR3 length equals 15 residues. The germline V and J ends were trimmed by 5 bases and 0 bases, with 11 bases remaining between them. The CDR3 DNA reads as TGTGCCAGCAGTTCCCGGGACACCTCCTACAATGAGCAGTTCTTC. The encoded protein is CASSSRDTSYNEQFF.

V is TRBV18 and J is TRBJ2-7; D gene ambiguous. CDR1 is KGHSH and CDR2 is LQKENI in the germline V gene. The CDR3 sequence is 13 residues long. Trimming removed 2 bases from V and 4 bases from J, with 9 bases in between. DNA for the CDR3: TGTGCCAGCTCACCAAACGACATATACGAGCAGTACGTC. Translation gives CASSPNDIYEQYV.

V is TRBV11-2 and J is TRBJ1-3; perhaps TRBD1 as D (5 bases). The CDR3 loop spans 13 amino acids. V was cut by 5 bases and J by 10 bases, with 15 bases left in between. Germline values: CDR1 SGHAT, CDR2 FQNNGV. The CDR3: CASSTPKGKTIYF. The CDR3 DNA follows: TGTGCCAGCAGCACCCCGAAGGGGAAAACCATATATTTT.

V gene TRBV6-5 combines with J gene TRBJ2-7, with 7 positions matching TRBD1. Trimming cost V 2 bases and J 2 bases; bases outside gene matches: 6. The CDR3 extends over 15 amino acids. The germline CDR1 and CDR2 sequences are MNHEY and SVGAGI. CDR3 in DNA: TGTGCCAGCAGTTACCGACAGGGTACAACCTACGAGCAGTACGTC. Its protein is CASSYRQGTTYEQYV.

The V and J genes are TRBV5-1 and TRBJ1-3; the D is unclear. Germline V CDR1 and CDR2: SGHRS, YFSETQ. The CDR3 runs 16 residues. The germline V and J ends were trimmed by 2 bases and 1 base, with 13 bases remaining between them. The CDR3 loop reads CASSLGRVDSGNTIYF. The CDR3 region has the DNA TGCGCCAGCAGCTTAGGCCGGGTGGATTCTGGAAACACCATATATTTT.

The chain combines TRBV6-6 with TRBJ1-1; no reliable D call. Looked up from germline, CDR1 is MNHNY and CDR2 is SVGAGI (reference sequence). This CDR3 region has 12 residues. V lost 10 bases and J lost 2, with 11 bases in between. The DNA of the CDR3 is TGTGCCACAAGGGAGGGTAACACTGAAGCTTTCTTT. It encodes CATREGNTEAFF.

The chain employs TRBV19 and TRBJ1-2, with 7 nucleotides matching TRBD1. The CDR3 spans 13 residues. V shed 8 bases, J shed 7 bases, and the junction held 10 bases outside the gene matches. Germline V CDR1 and CDR2: LNHDA, SQIVND (reference sequence). CDR3 coding DNA: TGTGCCAGTCGACCGGGACAGATGACTGGCTACACCTTC. Amino acid sequence: CASRPGQMTGYTF.

The chain recombines TRBV4-2 with TRBJ1-5; D is ambiguous. The germline gives CDR1 LGHNA, CDR2 YNFKEQ. The length of the CDR3 is 16 residues. The ends were cut back, 0 bases at V and 0 bases at J, with 9 bases in the middle. The CDR3 is CASSQETEYSNQPQHF. The CDR3 region has the DNA TGTGCCAGCAGCCAAGAAACAGAGTATAGCAATCAGCCCCAGCATTTT.

The chain uses TRBV5-1 and TRBJ1-2; TRBD1 is a possible D gene (6 bases). The CDR3 runs to 14 residues. V was cut by 2 bases and J by 3 bases, with 11 bases left in between. Germline CDR1 is SGHRS and CDR2 is YFSETQ. In nucleotides, the CDR3 is TGCGCCAGCAGCTTCGGTGACAGGTACTATGGCTACACCTTC. Amino acids: CASSFGDRYYGYTF.

This clone was detected a few times. The chain recombines TRBV21-1 with TRBJ2-1; TRBD1 was called by the table and not checked on the DNA. TRBV21-1 is a known pseudogene. The CDR3 runs to 18 residues. CDR3 protein: CASSKASQGRATYNEQFF. CDR3 bases: TGTGCCAGCAGCAAGGCAAGTCAGGGGAGAGCCACCTACAATGAGCAGTTCTTC.

The chain links TRBV5-4 to TRBJ2-2; D gene unclear. Germline V gene data show CDR1 as SGHNT and CDR2 as YYREEE (reference sequence). V lost 1 base and J lost 6, with 10 bases in between. CDR3 size: 14 residues. Here the CDR3 reads CASSLFPGSGELFF. DNA for the CDR3: TGTGCCAGCAGCTTGTTTCCCGGGTCCGGGGAGCTGTTTTTT. Complete variable domain (other parts from reference TRBV5-4 and TRBJ2-2): ETGVTQSPTHLIKTRGQQVTLRCSSQSGHNTVSWYQQALGQGPQFIFQYYREEENGRGNFPPRFSGLQFPNYSSELNVNALELDDSALYLCASSLFPGSGELFFGEGSRLTVL.

CDR3 DNA sequence: TGTGCCAGCTCAGCCGAATGGGGGGACACTGAAGCTTTCTTT. Amino acids: CASSAEWGDTEAFF. V gene TRBV18 combines with J gene TRBJ1-1; perhaps TRBD1 as D (5 bases). With 5 bases removed from V and 3 bases from J, the gap between germline ends came to 13 bases. This CDR3 contains 14 residues. Per the germline V gene, CDR1 is KGHSH and CDR2 is LQKENI.

Only a few counts were recorded for this clone. In DNA form, the CDR3 reads TGTGCCAGCAGCAAAGCCGAGACAGTACCCTACGAGCAGTACGTC. The encoded protein is CASSKAETVPYEQYV. The V gene is TRBV21-1, the J gene TRBJ2-7; the table's D call, TRBD1, has no DNA check behind it. TRBV21-1 is noted as a pseudogene. The length of the CDR3 is 15 residues.

The chain carries TRBV9 and TRBJ2-3; D perhaps matches TRBD2 (5 bases). The CDR3 spans 15 residues. V was clipped by 0 bases and J by 4 bases, with 12 bases between them. CDR1 is SGDLS, CDR2 YYNGEE, per germline. The CDR3 DNA reads as TGTGCCAGCAGCGTAGACTCGGGGAGACCAGATACGCAGTATTTT. The encoded protein is CASSVDSGRPDTQYF. The whole variable domain, remainder taken from reference TRBV9 and TRBJ2-3, is DSGVTQTPKHLITATGQRVTLRCSPRSGDLSVYWYQQSLDQGLQFLIQYYNGEERAKGNILERFSAQQFPDLHSELNLSSLELGDSALYFCASSVDSGRPDTQYFGPGTRLTVL.

The chain joins TRBV6-1 to TRBJ2-7, with a weak D call TRBD1 (6 bases). Per germline, CDR1 MNHNS and CDR2 SASEGT. The CDR3 contains 15 residues. V was clipped by 6 bases and J by 2 bases, with 17 bases between them. This CDR3 reads CASREMDSFTYEQYF. The DNA for the CDR3 is TGTGCCAGCAGGGAGATGGACAGTTTCACCTACGAGCAGTACTTC.

The chain carries TRBV19 and TRBJ2-1, with TRBD1 matching over 8 bases. The V and J ends lost 1 base and 5 bases, in that order; junction bases with no gene match: 7. Germline V gene data show CDR1 as LNHDA and CDR2 as SQIVND (reference sequence). This CDR3 is 16 amino acids long. The DNA of the CDR3 is TGTGCCAGTAGTATAGGCCGGGACAGGCCCCACAATGAGCAGTTCTTC. Its protein is CASSIGRDRPHNEQFF.

The chain combines TRBV27 with TRBJ1-2; the D gene is possibly TRBD1 (5 bases). The CDR3 is made up of 15 amino acids. Germline V lookup: CDR1 MNHEY, CDR2 SMNVEV (reference sequence). The germline V and J ends were trimmed by 4 bases and 4 bases, with 16 bases remaining between them. The CDR3 sequence: CASSSTGTSSYGYTF. CDR3 sequence (DNA): TGTGCCAGCAGTTCCACCGGGACTTCATCCTATGGCTACACCTTC.

This clone was detected once. The chain recombines TRBV25-1 with TRBJ1-4, with 9 bases lining up with TRBD1. The V segment lost 6 bases and the J segment 11 bases; nucleotides outside the gene matches: 13. The CDR3 is 15 residues long. Per the germline V gene, CDR1 is MGHDK and CDR2 is SYGVNS. The CDR3 reads CASSSGTGLFAKLFF. In nucleotides, the CDR3 is TGTGCCAGCAGCTCCGGGACAGGGTTATTTGCGAAACTGTTTTTT.

The chain is built from TRBV21-1 and TRBJ2-1; TRBD2 reflects the table's D call only, with no check against the DNA. TRBV21-1 is a listed pseudogene. The CDR3 has 17 residues. CDR3 residues: CASPLGSGRMSYNEQFF. The DNA of the CDR3 is TGTGCCAGCCCCCTTGGGAGCGGGAGGATGTCCTACAATGAGCAGTTCTTC.

A few counts support this clone. This rearrangement joins TRBV4-1 to TRBJ2-2; D might be TRBD1 (7 bases). The CDR3 spans 15 residues. Germline values: CDR1 MGHRA, CDR2 YSYEKL. Between the trimmed V and J ends, which lost 1 base and 4 bases, there was a span of 10 bases. The DNA for the CDR3 is TGCGCCAGCAGCCAAGGGAGGGGGCTCACCGGGGAGCTGTTTTTT. Amino acid sequence: CASSQGRGLTGELFF.